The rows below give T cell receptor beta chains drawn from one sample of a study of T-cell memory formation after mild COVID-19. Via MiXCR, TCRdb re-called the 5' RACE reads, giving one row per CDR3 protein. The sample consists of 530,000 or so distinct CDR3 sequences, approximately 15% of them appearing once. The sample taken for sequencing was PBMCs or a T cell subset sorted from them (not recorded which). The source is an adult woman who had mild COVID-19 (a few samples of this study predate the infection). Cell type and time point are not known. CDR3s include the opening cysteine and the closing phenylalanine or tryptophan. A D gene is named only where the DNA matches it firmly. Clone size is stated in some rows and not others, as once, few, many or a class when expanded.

CDR3nt: TGCAGCGTCCCTAGGGACAGGGGAGTAGGGGGCTACACCTTC
CDR3aa: CSVPRDRGVGGYTF
abundance: NA
d_gene: TRBD1
v_gene: TRBV29-1
j_gene: TRBJ1-2

CDR3nt: TGTGCCAGCAGCGTAGACGTCGACAGATCGAACACTGAAGCTTTCTTT
CDR3aa: CASSVDVDRSNTEAFF
abundance: few
d_gene: NA
v_gene: TRBV9
j_gene: TRBJ1-1

CDR3nt: TGTGCCAGCAGTTTTCAAGGGGCATATGGCTACACCTTC
CDR3aa: CASSFQGAYGYTF
abundance: NA
d_gene: NA
v_gene: TRBV27
j_gene: TRBJ1-2

CDR3nt: TGTGCCAGCAGCTTGGGACACATGGGAACCGGGGAGCTGTTTTTT
CDR3aa: CASSLGHMGTGELFF
abundance: NA
d_gene: NA
v_gene: TRBV5-4
j_gene: TRBJ2-2

CDR3nt: TGTGCCAGCAGCTTCCCCTCTTGGGTATCGAACACTGAAGCTTTCTTT
CDR3aa: CASSFPSWVSNTEAFF
abundance: NA
d_gene: NA
v_gene: TRBV7-9
j_gene: TRBJ1-1

CDR3nt: TGTGCCAGCAGCGAGGGGTTGAGAGGATACGAGCAGTACTTC
CDR3aa: CASSEGLRGYEQYF
abundance: few
d_gene: NA
v_gene: TRBV9
j_gene: TRBJ2-7

CDR3nt: TGTGCCAGCAGCCCAGCGGGGGATACGCAGTATTTT
CDR3aa: CASSPAGDTQYF
abundance: few
d_gene: TRBD2
v_gene: TRBV12-3/TRBV12-4
j_gene: TRBJ2-3

CDR3nt: TGCAGTGCTACAGGGGGCAATCAGCCCCAGCATTTT
CDR3aa: CSATGGNQPQHF
abundance: NA
d_gene: NA
v_gene: TRBV20-1
j_gene: TRBJ1-5

CDR3nt: TGCGCCAGCAGCTTGGAGTCCACAGCGGCCTACGAGCAGTACTTC
CDR3aa: CASSLESTAAYEQYF
abundance: few
d_gene: NA
v_gene: TRBV5-1
j_gene: TRBJ2-7

CDR3nt: TGTGCCAGCAGTCCGGGACTAGCGGGGGGATTGTACGAGCAGTACTTC
CDR3aa: CASSPGLAGGLYEQYF
abundance: many
d_gene: TRBD2
v_gene: TRBV12-3/TRBV12-4
j_gene: TRBJ2-7

CDR3nt: TGTGCCAGTAGGGTCTCTAGCGGGAGCTACAATGAGCAGTTCTTC
CDR3aa: CASRVSSGSYNEQFF
abundance: NA
d_gene: TRBD2
v_gene: TRBV19
j_gene: TRBJ2-1

CDR3nt: TGCGCCAGCAGCCAAGGGGACAGGGGGCCCCAAGAGACCCAGTACTTC
CDR3aa: CASSQGDRGPQETQYF
abundance: NA
d_gene: TRBD1
v_gene: TRBV4-1
j_gene: TRBJ2-5

CDR3nt: TGTGCCAGCAGTTACGGGGTGGGTCAGGAGTTCCTGAACACTGAAGCTTTCTTT
CDR3aa: CASSYGVGQEFLNTEAFF
abundance: few
d_gene: NA
v_gene: TRBV6-5
j_gene: TRBJ1-1

CDR3nt: TGTGCCAGCAGTTTATTCCAGGGATTCGGGGAGCTGTTTTTT
CDR3aa: CASSLFQGFGELFF
abundance: few
d_gene: NA
v_gene: TRBV12-3/TRBV12-4
j_gene: TRBJ2-2

CDR3nt: TGTGCCAGCACCATCATCGGGACAGGGGGCGACACTGAAGCTTTCTTT
CDR3aa: CASTIIGTGGDTEAFF
abundance: NA
d_gene: TRBD1
v_gene: TRBV5-6
j_gene: TRBJ1-1